This is a list of T cell receptor beta chains from one sample in a study of CD8+ T cells in alopecia areata. Method: immunoSEQ multiplex PCR; TCRdb's copy keeps in-frame clones and lacks some. The data contain fewer than 250,000 clones, around three fifths of them singletons. This sample comprised CD4+ T cells sorted from blood, obtained at week 4, from a patient treated with tofacitinib. All receptors derive from a human donor with alopecia areata. Each CDR3 is given with its conserved first and last residue. A D gene is named only where the DNA matches it firmly. Clone size appears in some rows only: once, few, many, or a class for an expanded clone.

V: TRBV13; D: -; J: TRBJ2-7; size: once; CDR3: CASSPRANSGNYEQYF; DNA: TGTGCCAGCAGCCCCCGAGCTAACAGTGGAAACTACGAGCAGTACTTC
V: TRBV18; D: -; J: TRBJ2-3; size: -; CDR3: CASSPGGSTDTQYF; DNA: TGTGCCAGCTCACCGGGGGGATCCACAGATACGCAGTATTTT
V: TRBV4-2; D: TRBD1; J: TRBJ2-7; size: few; CDR3: CASSQDPLRTGGVIEQYF; DNA: TGTGCCAGCAGCCAAGATCCCCTTCGGACAGGGGGTGTTATAGAGCAGTACTTC
V: TRBV6-6; D: -; J: TRBJ1-1; size: -; CDR3: CASSGQRITEAFF; DNA: TGTGCCAGCAGTGGACAGCGGATCACTGAAGCTTTCTTT
V: TRBV28; D: -; J: TRBJ2-3; size: few; CDR3: CASSSQGKVADTQYF; DNA: TGTGCCAGCAGTTCCCAGGGGAAGGTTGCAGATACGCAGTATTTT
V: TRBV6-6; D: -; J: TRBJ2-5; size: -; CDR3: CASRPGFQETQYF; DNA: TGTGCCAGCAGGCCTGGCTTCCAAGAGACCCAGTACTTC
V: TRBV30; D: -; J: TRBJ1-2; size: -; CDR3: CAWRPPGGGYTF; DNA: TGTGCCTGGAGACCCCCCGGAGGTGGCTACACCTTC
V: TRBV30; D: -; J: TRBJ1-1; size: -; CDR3: CAWRGQHTEAFF; DNA: TGTGCCTGGAGAGGACAGCACACTGAAGCTTTCTTT
V: TRBV5-4; D: -; J: TRBJ2-5; size: -; CDR3: CASSLPLQETQYF; DNA: TGTGCCAGCAGCTTACCCTTACAAGAGACCCAGTACTTC
V: TRBV29-1; D: TRBD2; J: TRBJ2-1; size: few; CDR3: CSVERLAGRGNQFF; DNA: TGCAGCGTTGAGAGACTAGCGGGGAGAGGGAATCAGTTCTTC
V: TRBV29-1; D: -; J: TRBJ1-1; size: -; CDR3: CSVVMNTEAFF; DNA: TGCAGCGTTGTCATGAACACTGAAGCTTTCTTT
V: TRBV10-3; D: -; J: TRBJ2-5; size: -; CDR3: CAISAAIEETQYF; DNA: TGTGCCATCAGTGCAGCGATTGAAGAGACCCAGTACTTC
V: TRBV2; D: -; J: TRBJ2-2; size: few; CDR3: CASSERTARAGELFF; DNA: TGTGCCAGCAGTGAAAGGACGGCGAGGGCCGGGGAGCTGTTTTTT
V: TRBV10-3; D: TRBD1; J: TRBJ1-2; size: -; CDR3: CAIRPDRESYGYTF; DNA: TGTGCCATCAGACCGGACAGGGAGAGCTATGGCTACACCTTC
V: TRBV5-1; D: TRBD1; J: TRBJ1-5; size: -; CDR3: CASSLGQGANQPQHF; DNA: TGCGCCAGCAGCTTGGGACAGGGGGCGAATCAGCCCCAGCATTTT